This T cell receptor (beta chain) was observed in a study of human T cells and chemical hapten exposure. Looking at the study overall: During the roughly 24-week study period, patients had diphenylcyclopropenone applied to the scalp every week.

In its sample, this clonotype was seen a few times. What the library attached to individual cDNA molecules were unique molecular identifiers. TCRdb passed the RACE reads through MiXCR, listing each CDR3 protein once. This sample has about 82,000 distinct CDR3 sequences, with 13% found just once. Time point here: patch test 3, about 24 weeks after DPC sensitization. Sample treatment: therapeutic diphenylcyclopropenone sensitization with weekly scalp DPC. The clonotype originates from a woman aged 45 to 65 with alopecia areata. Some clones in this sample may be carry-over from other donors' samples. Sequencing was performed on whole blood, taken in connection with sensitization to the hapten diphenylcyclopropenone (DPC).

The CDR3 DNA follows: TGTGCCAGCAGTGTTGGGTTTTACGCTGAAGCTTTCTTT. This translates into CASSVGFYAEAFF. The V and J genes are TRBV2 and TRBJ1-1; D is unresolved. Trimming left V 4 bases short and J 6 bases short, with 12 bases between. Germline-derived CDR1 and CDR2 are SNHLY and FYNNEI. This CDR3 has 13 amino acids.